The 5 T cell receptor beta chains in this list originate from one sample, sequenced in a study of identical twins. In TCRdb, the 5' RACE reads were re-called with MiXCR into one record per CDR3 protein. The table includes hundreds of thousands of distinct CDR3 sequences, about 20% detected once. These data are also associated with another study on T cells expressing NK-cell markers.

The specimen was PBMCs. These receptors were taken from a woman aged 18-30 years in good health.

Many counts were recorded for this clonotype. This sequence joins TRBV10-1 and TRBJ2-7; no firm D call. Looked up from germline, CDR1 is WNHNN and CDR2 is SYGVQD (reference sequence). The CDR3 is made up of 13 amino acids. Trimming took off 0 bases at V and 7 bases at J, with 10 bases between the two ends. The CDR3 reads CASSESRLTEQYF. The CDR3 coding sequence is TGCGCCAGCAGTGAGTCGAGGCTTACTGAGCAGTACTTC.

The genes are TRBV12-3 or TRBV12-4 and TRBJ1-2, with unresolved D. The CDR3 totals 13 residues. The V end lost 4 bases, the J end lost 1 base, and 7 bases lay between the germline ends. This CDR3 reads CASSYQNNYGYTF. The DNA of the CDR3 is TGTGCCAGCAGTTATCAGAATAACTATGGCTACACCTTC.

V usage is TRBV5-1 and J usage is TRBJ2-2; D is possibly TRBD2 (6 bases). Germline assignment: CDR1 SGHRS and CDR2 YFSETQ. V was pared by 4 bases and J by 0 bases, with 22 bases between. This CDR3 region has 19 residues. The CDR3 nucleotides read TGCGCCAGCAGCCTCCGTAGACGGCCGGCGGGACCGAACACCGGGGAGCTGTTTTTT. This encodes CASSLRRRPAGPNTGELFF.

This clonotype occurred many times. One junction end disagrees with the germline gene, perhaps due to a read error. This chain joins TRBV5-1 and TRBJ1-1; the match to TRBD1 covers 10 bases. Germline assignment: CDR1 SGHRS and CDR2 YFSETQ. The CDR3 sequence is 13 residues long. The DNA of the CDR3 is TGCGCCAGCAGCTTGGGCGACGGGACAGGGGTGAACTTT. This encodes CASSLGDGTGVNF.

This clonotype was observed a handful of times. The chain uses TRBV5-1 and TRBJ2-5; unclear D gene. V lost 3 bases, J lost 2 bases, and 14 bases lay in between. There are 15 residues in the CDR3. Germline values: CDR1 SGHRS, CDR2 YFSETQ. The CDR3 DNA sequence: TGCGCCAGCAGCTCTGTCCAAGAAGTTCAAGAGACCCAGTACTTC. Residues: CASSSVQEVQETQYF.